These 16 T cell receptor beta chains share one sample of origin, sequenced in a study of blood T cells in healthy people across ages. Next came a second PCR, run for roughly 6 to 11 cycles, which used a sample-barcoded 5' primer along with a J-beta primer mix. Using its own MiXCR run on the 5' RACE reads, TCRdb lists one record per CDR3 protein. Of about 940,000 distinct CDR3 sequences listed, about 44% are singletons. Sequenced: blood. These receptors were taken from a man in his thirties or forties in good health.

CDR3 region: CASSPWTSGNEQFF. In nucleotides, the CDR3 is TGTGCCAGCAGCCCCTGGACTAGCGGTAATGAGCAGTTCTTC. The V call is TRBV7-2, the J call TRBJ2-1, with 10 nucleotides matching TRBD2. This CDR3 has 14 amino acids. CDR1 SGHTA and CDR2 FQGNSA come from the germline V gene. V trimming: 5 bases; J trimming: 7 bases; junction bases outside the gene matches: 5.

For this clonotype: One end of the junction is discordant with germline, which a read error may explain. The chain links TRBV5-1 to TRBJ2-5, with TRBD2 identical over 12 bases. This CDR3 comprises 15 residues. Germline V gene sequence: CDR1 SGHRS, CDR2 YFSETQ. The CDR3 DNA sequence: TGTGCCAGCAGCTTTTCTAGCGGGGGGGACGATGAGCAGTACTTC. Amino acids: CASSFSSGGDDEQYF.

This clonotype was seen more than once but under ten times. This chain uses TRBV6-1 with TRBJ2-3, with TRBD1 as a possible D gene (6 bases). Germline-derived CDR1 and CDR2 are MNHNS and SASEGT. The CDR3 runs 17 residues. With 6 bases removed from V and 0 bases from J, the gap between germline ends came to 19 bases. The CDR3 DNA reads as TGTGCCAGCAGCCTACTACAGGGCCGGTCTAGCACAGATACGCAGTATTTT. This translates into CASSLLQGRSSTDTQYF.

The chain couples TRBV29-1 to TRBJ1-6; a possible D gene is TRBD1 (5 bases). The CDR3 contains 14 residues. Per the germline V gene, CDR1 is SQVTM and CDR2 is ANQGSEA. Trimming took off 1 base at V and 10 bases at J, with 14 bases between the two ends. The CDR3 region has the DNA TGCAGCGTTGAAGGGAGGGCAGGGCAATCACCCCTCCACTTT. It specifies CSVEGRAGQSPLHF.

The chain joins TRBV28 to TRBJ1-2, with TRBD1 matching over 8 bases. There are 15 residues in the CDR3. The germline V gene has CDR1 MDHEN and CDR2 SYDVKM. V lost 6 bases, J lost 1 base, and 7 bases stayed unmatched. The CDR3 loop reads CASRIGTGFNYGYTF. CDR3 nucleotides: TGTGCCAGCAGGATCGGGACAGGTTTTAACTATGGCTACACCTTC.

This clonotype was observed a few times. This sequence joins TRBV20-1 and TRBJ2-5, with D tentatively TRBD1 or TRBD2 (6 bases each). The germline gives CDR1 DFQATT, CDR2 SNEGSKA (reference sequence). The V gene lost 4 bases and the J gene lost 5 bases, with 20 bases spanning the gap. The CDR3 is made up of 15 amino acids. CDR3 coding DNA: TGCAGTGCTAAAGACATGGGGGGCGTTTCGGAGACCCAGTACTTC. Its translation is CSAKDMGGVSETQYF.

The J gene is TRBJ2-5, the V gene TRBV7-2; D uncertain. The CDR3 has 14 amino acids. Germline loops: CDR1 SGHTA, CDR2 FQGNSA. Trimming shortened V by 4 bases and J by 9 bases, and 18 bases separated the two germline ends. The CDR3 region is CASSSGNPQWAQYF. In DNA form, the CDR3 reads TGTGCCAGCAGCTCTGGGAATCCCCAGTGGGCCCAGTACTTC.

J is TRBJ2-3 and V is TRBV18; perhaps TRBD1 as D (5 bases). The germline V gene encodes CDR1 KGHSH and CDR2 LQKENI. V lost 1 base, J lost 6 bases, and 8 bases lay in between. The CDR3 length is 13 residues. CDR3 sequence: CASSPRRDDTQYF. For the CDR3, the DNA is TGTGCCAGCTCACCACGCAGGGATGATACGCAGTATTTT.

Only a few counts were recorded for this clonotype. The chain links TRBV20-1 to TRBJ1-6, with D tentatively TRBD1 (5 bases). Trimming took 1 base from V and 7 from J, leaving 14 bases between them. The CDR3 runs 15 residues. Germline V lookup: CDR1 DFQATT, CDR2 SNEGSKA (reference sequence). CDR3 protein: CSARGGDVMNSPLHF. CDR3 in DNA: TGCAGTGCTAGAGGCGGGGACGTAATGAATTCACCCCTCCACTTT.

Only a few counts were recorded for this clonotype. This chain links TRBV29-1 with TRBJ1-2; a weak D match, TRBD1 (5 bases). The CDR3 covers 11 residues. Germline V lookup: CDR1 SQVTM, CDR2 ANQGSEA. The V end lost 8 bases, the J end lost 3 bases, and 10 bases lay between the germline ends. DNA of the CDR3: TGCAGCCTGGGGGGAGACTATGGCTACACCTTC. It yields the protein CSLGGDYGYTF.

This clonotype appeared a few times. The chain couples TRBV6-2 or TRBV6-3 to TRBJ2-1; D might be TRBD2 (5 bases). The CDR3 runs 12 residues. Trimming removed 5 bases from V and 8 bases from J, with 10 bases in between. CDR1 and CDR2 (germline): MNHEY, SVGEGT. The CDR3 region is CASSRGPYEQFF. The CDR3 DNA is TGTGCCAGCAGTCGGGGTCCTTATGAGCAGTTCTTC.

The chain couples TRBV4-1 to TRBJ1-2; D may be TRBD1 (5 bases). Looked up from germline, CDR1 is MGHRA and CDR2 is YSYEKL. The CDR3 has 16 amino acids. V was cut by 3 bases and J by 8 bases, with 22 bases left in between. This chain's CDR3 is CASSQARQSLGKGYTF. In DNA form, the CDR3 reads TGCGCCAGCAGCCAGGCTAGACAGTCCCTCGGGAAAGGCTACACCTTC.

The chain carries TRBV27 and TRBJ2-1, with 8 bases matching TRBD2. This CDR3 contains 15 residues. The V gene end was trimmed by 7 bases and the J gene end by 0 bases; junction bases not matched to a gene: 5. CDR1 is MNHEY, CDR2 SMNVEV, per germline (reference sequence). The CDR3 DNA follows: TGTGCCAGCAATTCGGCGGGGGGCTCCTACAATGAGCAGTTCTTC. Translated: CASNSAGGSYNEQFF.

The chain recombines TRBV12-3 or TRBV12-4 with TRBJ1-4; the D gene is possibly TRBD1 (6 bases). CDR3 length equals 14 residues. Trimming removed 6 bases at V and 6 bases at J, with 14 bases between. The CDR3 sequence: CASSPDSWDEKLFF. CDR3 in DNA: TGTGCCAGCAGCCCGGACAGTTGGGATGAAAAACTGTTTTTT.

The sample holds a few counts of this clonotype. The CDR3 DNA reads TGTGCCAGCAGCGGGAGAAATCAGCCCCAGCATTTT. Encoded protein: CASSGRNQPQHF. This chain connects TRBV27 to TRBJ1-5; D is unresolved. Germline V gene data show CDR1 as MNHEY and CDR2 as SMNVEV (reference sequence). V gave up 6 bases and J gave up 4 bases, with 7 bases separating them. There are 12 residues in the CDR3.

The J gene is TRBJ2-1, the V gene TRBV7-2; possibly TRBD1 for D (6 bases). The CDR3 spans 15 residues. V was clipped by 4 bases and J by 2 bases, with 12 bases between them. The germline gives CDR1 SGHTA, CDR2 FQGNSA. In nucleotides, the CDR3 is TGTGCCAGCAGCTCAAACGGACAGCCCTACAATGAGCAGTTCTTC. Residues: CASSSNGQPYNEQFF.